This TCR beta chain appears in the sequencing data of a study of graft-versus-host responses after intestinal transplantation. Study-level information: Multivisceral, liver-intestinal, or isolated intestinal grafts were transplanted into recipients. Tacrolimus and steroids were given for around 3 years to all recipients after anti-thymocyte globulin induction.

The germline V gene has CDR1 SNHLY and CDR2 FYNNEI. The length of the CDR3 is 14 residues. The ends lost 3 bases at V and 1 base at J; junction bases unmatched: 3. Overall study findings and caveats: Recipient marrow held GvH clones, some first seen in ileum or blood. Declines in HvG clones occurring early post-transplant were associated with peak circulating GvH clone levels.

The repertoire was sequenced with immunoSEQ multiplex PCR; TCRdb's copy has only in-frame clones and lacks some. Of roughly 100,000 clones in the sample, about nine tenths were seen once. Of note for this clone: Its antigen remains unidentified.

The chain couples TRBV2 to TRBJ2-7; 7 nucleotides match TRBD1. The clonotype comes from a human donor who was the organ donor for an intestinal transplant. The sample in question was unstimulated CD8+ T cells sorted from spleen or lymph node cells, obtained before transplant. The CDR3 sequence: CASSEEDRSYEQYF. CDR3 in DNA: TGTGCCAGCAGTGAGGAGGACAGGTCCTACGAGCAGTACTTC.